This T cell receptor beta chain stems from a study of siplizumab effects on memory and regulatory T cells. Study-level findings and limits: Both greater diversity than memory cells and a major contribution to the alloresponse seemed to characterize naive T cells. Only a minor fraction of alloreactive clones mapped to unstimulated subsets. Neither a naive nor a memory phenotype was assignable to roughly 80-96% of proliferating CD4+ or CD8+ clones.

A few pairs of donors had their unstimulated naive, memory, effector memory and TEMRA subsets sequenced. A remark on this clone: Its antigen is currently unknown.

The protocol was immunoSEQ multiplex PCR, while the TCRdb copy is restricted to in-frame clones and leaves out a portion. The sample has roughly 60,000 clones, around 96% seen once. This CDR3 has 14 amino acids. Germline CDR1 is MGHDK and CDR2 is SYGVNS. The V end lost 2 bases, the J end lost 4 bases, and 9 bases lay between the germline ends. The sequencing sample was made of naive CD8+ T cells sorted from blood. The source is a human donor in good health. The chain carries TRBV25-1 and TRBJ2-1; maybe TRBD2 (6 bases). CDR3 in amino acids: CASSEGTGYNEQFF. Written as DNA, the CDR3 is TGTGCCAGCAGTGAAGGGACTGGATACAATGAGCAGTTCTTC. The variable domain in full, completed from reference TRBV25-1 and TRBJ2-1, reads EADIYQTPRYLVIGTGKKITLECSQTMGHDKMYWYQQDPGMELHLIHYSYGVNSTEKGDLSSESTVSRIRTEHFPLTLESARPSHTSQYLCASSEGTGYNEQFFGPGTRLTVL.